This record covers a single TCR beta chain. As yet, its antigen is unknown. The sample originates from a study of T cells in localized non-small cell lung cancer. Study results and caveats: Detection in adjacent lung was observed for a median 57 of the top 100 tumor clones. Uninvolved adjacent lung showed peak T cell clonality, exceeding tumor. Greater T cell density in blood accompanied longer overall survival. Investigators sequenced only a single tumor region, leaving heterogeneity possible.

Sequencing used immunoSEQ multiplex PCR; TCRdb keeps in-frame clones, though not all of them. Of 45,000 to 60,000 clones in the sample, about nine tenths were seen once. V was cut by 1 base and J by 6 bases, with 12 bases left in between. The CDR3 contains 15 residues. CDR1 SGHNT and CDR2 YENEEA come from the germline V gene. The V call is TRBV11-3, the J call TRBJ2-2, with no clear D. The source material was peripheral blood, sampled before any cancer treatment. The receptor was derived from a woman aged 40 to 75 with stage I lung adenocarcinoma. CDR3: CASSLGTDSAGELFF. The DNA for the CDR3 is TGTGCCAGCAGCTTAGGGACCGACTCGGCCGGGGAGCTGTTTTTT. Variable domain in full (rest from reference TRBV11-3 and TRBJ2-2): EAGVVQSPRYKIIEKKQPVAFWCNPISGHNTLYWYLQNLGQGPELLIRYENEEAVDDSQLPKDRFSAERLKGVDSTLKIQPAELGDSAVYLCASSLGTDSAGELFFGEGSRLTVL.